Listed below are T cell receptor beta chains from one sample, sequenced in a study of cytomegalovirus exposure and HLA in healthy donors. The protocol was immunoSEQ multiplex PCR, while the TCRdb copy is restricted to in-frame clones and leaves out a portion. The sample lists some 96,000 clones; 64% were seen once. What was sequenced was PBMCs. The receptors were sampled from a man in his 60s in good health and CMV-seronegative. The CDR3 runs from the conserved cysteine through the conserved F or W. D genes are given only for firm matches. Some rows mark clone size as missing; the rest say once, few, many or name a class of expanded clone.

D gene	clone size	V gene	J gene	CDR3 protein	CDR3 DNA
TRBD2	-	TRBV4-2	TRBJ2-7	CASSQDETSGRVHEQYF	TGTGCCAGCAGCCAAGATGAGACTAGCGGGAGAGTCCACGAGCAGTACTTC
TRBD2	-	TRBV2	TRBJ2-1	CASSDSGPRIEQFF	TGTGCCAGCAGTGATAGCGGGCCACGGATTGAGCAGTTCTTC
-	once	TRBV7-8	TRBJ2-5	CASSLPFGGVQETQYF	TGTGCCAGCAGCCTCCCTTTCGGGGGAGTCCAAGAGACCCAGTACTTC
-	-	TRBV9	TRBJ2-7	CASSPTGTNYEQYF	TGTGCCAGCAGCCCCACCGGGACAAACTACGAGCAGTACTTC
TRBD1	-	TRBV27	TRBJ1-1	CASSLSTDRIRDRAKTEAFF	TGTGCCAGCAGTTTATCGACAGACCGAATTCGGGACAGGGCGAAGACTGAAGCTTTCTTT
-	-	TRBV6-4	TRBJ2-3	CASSTTGIRTDTQYF	TGTGCCAGCAGTACAACAGGTATCCGCACAGATACGCAGTATTTT
-	-	TRBV5-1	TRBJ1-4	CASSLESGGAREKLFF	TGCGCCAGCAGCTTGGAAAGTGGGGGCGCCCGTGAAAAACTGTTTTTT
-	-	TRBV6-6	TRBJ1-2	CASSPTEVYGYTF	TGTGCCAGCAGCCCGACGGAGGTGTATGGCTACACCTTC
TRBD1	-	TRBV27	TRBJ1-1	CASSPGTGYETEAFF	TGTGCCAGCAGTCCCGGGACAGGGTACGAAACTGAAGCTTTCTTT
TRBD1	-	TRBV18	TRBJ1-4	CASSTTGDNEKLFF	TGTGCCAGCTCAACGACAGGGGATAATGAAAAACTGTTTTTT
-	-	TRBV19	TRBJ1-4	CASSILGRQVELFF	TGTGCCAGTAGTATCTTAGGCCGCCAGGTAGAACTGTTTTTT
-	-	TRBV2	TRBJ2-1	CASRYGNEQFF	TGTGCCAGCAGATACGGGAATGAGCAGTTCTTC
TRBD1	-	TRBV5-1	TRBJ1-2	CASGTGANYGYTF	TGCGCCAGCGGGACAGGTGCTAACTATGGCTACACCTTC
-	-	TRBV9	TRBJ1-5	CASSVDRSQPQHF	TGTGCCAGCAGCGTAGATCGGTCTCAGCCCCAGCATTTT